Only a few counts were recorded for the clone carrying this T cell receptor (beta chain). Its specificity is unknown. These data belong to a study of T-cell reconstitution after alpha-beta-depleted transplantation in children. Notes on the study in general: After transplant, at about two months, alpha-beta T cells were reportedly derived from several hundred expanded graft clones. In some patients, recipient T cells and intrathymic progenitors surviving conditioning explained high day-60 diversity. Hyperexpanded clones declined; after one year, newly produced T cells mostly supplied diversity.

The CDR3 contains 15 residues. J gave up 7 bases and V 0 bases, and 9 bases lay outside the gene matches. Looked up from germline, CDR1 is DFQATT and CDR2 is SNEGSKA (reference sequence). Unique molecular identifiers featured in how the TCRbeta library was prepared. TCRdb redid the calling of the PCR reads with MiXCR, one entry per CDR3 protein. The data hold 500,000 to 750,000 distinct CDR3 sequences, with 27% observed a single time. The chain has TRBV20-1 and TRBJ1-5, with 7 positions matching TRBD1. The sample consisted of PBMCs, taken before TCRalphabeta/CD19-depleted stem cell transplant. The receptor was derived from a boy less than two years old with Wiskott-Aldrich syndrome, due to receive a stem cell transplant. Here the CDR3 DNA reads TGCAGTGCTAGAGATCTGGGCCAGGGGGGCCAGCCCCAGCATTTT. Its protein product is CSARDLGQGGQPQHF.